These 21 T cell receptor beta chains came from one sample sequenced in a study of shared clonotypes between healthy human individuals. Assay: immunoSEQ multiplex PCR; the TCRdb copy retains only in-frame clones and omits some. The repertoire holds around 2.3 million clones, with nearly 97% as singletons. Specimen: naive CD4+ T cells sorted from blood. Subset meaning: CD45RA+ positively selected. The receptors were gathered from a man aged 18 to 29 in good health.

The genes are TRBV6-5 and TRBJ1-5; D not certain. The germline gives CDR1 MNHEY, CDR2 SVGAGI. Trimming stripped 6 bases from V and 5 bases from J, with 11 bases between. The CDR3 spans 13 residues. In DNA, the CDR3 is TGTGCCAGCAGCCCGTGGAGGGATCAGCCCCAGCATTTT. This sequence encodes CASSPWRDQPQHF.

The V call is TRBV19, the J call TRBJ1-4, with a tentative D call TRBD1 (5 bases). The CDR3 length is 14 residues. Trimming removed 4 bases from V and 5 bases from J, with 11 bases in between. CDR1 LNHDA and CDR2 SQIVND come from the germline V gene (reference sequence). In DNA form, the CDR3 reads TGTGCCAGTAGTAACCCAGGGATGAATGAAAAACTGTTTTTT. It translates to CASSNPGMNEKLFF.

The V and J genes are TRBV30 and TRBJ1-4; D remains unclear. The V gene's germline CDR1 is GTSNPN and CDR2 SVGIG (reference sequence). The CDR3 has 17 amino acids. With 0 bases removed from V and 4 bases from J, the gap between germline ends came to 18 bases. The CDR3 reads CAWSVGGLSSFNEKLFF. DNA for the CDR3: TGTGCCTGGAGTGTAGGTGGCCTCAGCTCTTTTAATGAAAAACTGTTTTTT.

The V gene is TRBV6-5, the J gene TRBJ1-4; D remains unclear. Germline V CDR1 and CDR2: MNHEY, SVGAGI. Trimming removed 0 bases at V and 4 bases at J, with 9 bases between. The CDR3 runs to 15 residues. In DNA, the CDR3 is TGTGCCAGCAGTTACTCGAGAACGGGTAATGAAAAACTGTTTTTT. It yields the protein CASSYSRTGNEKLFF.

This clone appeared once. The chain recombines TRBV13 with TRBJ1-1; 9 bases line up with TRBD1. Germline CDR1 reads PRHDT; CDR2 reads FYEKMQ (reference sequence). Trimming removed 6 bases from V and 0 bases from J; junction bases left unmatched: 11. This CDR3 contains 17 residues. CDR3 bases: TGTGCCAGCAGTTATAAGGGGACAGGGAAGATGAACACTGAAGCTTTCTTT. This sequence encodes CASSYKGTGKMNTEAFF.

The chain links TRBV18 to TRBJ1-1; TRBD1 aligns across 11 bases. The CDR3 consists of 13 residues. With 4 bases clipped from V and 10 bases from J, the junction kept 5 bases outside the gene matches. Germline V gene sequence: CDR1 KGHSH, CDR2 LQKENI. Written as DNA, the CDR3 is TGTGCCAGCTCACGGGACAGGGGGTTTGCAGCTTTCTTT. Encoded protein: CASSRDRGFAAFF.

This CDR3 is CASSETMALAGNTIYF. The CDR3 DNA reads TGTGCCAGCAGTGAAACCATGGCCCTGGCCGGAAACACCATATATTTT. The rearrangement links TRBV6-1 to TRBJ1-3; D not resolved. Germline V CDR1 and CDR2: MNHNS, SASEGT. Trimming shortened V by 2 bases and J by 4 bases, and 15 bases separated the two germline ends. There are 16 residues in the CDR3.

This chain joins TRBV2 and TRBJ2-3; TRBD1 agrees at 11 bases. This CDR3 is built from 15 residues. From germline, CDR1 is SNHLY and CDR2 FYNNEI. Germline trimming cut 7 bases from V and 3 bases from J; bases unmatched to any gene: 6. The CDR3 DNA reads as TGTGCCAGCAACGTGGACAGGGGGCGTACAGATACGCAGTATTTT. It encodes CASNVDRGRTDTQYF.

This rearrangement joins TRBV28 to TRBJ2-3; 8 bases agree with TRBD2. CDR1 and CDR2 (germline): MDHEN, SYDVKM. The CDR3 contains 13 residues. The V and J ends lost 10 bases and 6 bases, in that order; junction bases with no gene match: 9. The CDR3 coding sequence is TGTGCCACCACCGGGGGGGCACGGGATACGCAGTATTTT. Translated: CATTGGARDTQYF. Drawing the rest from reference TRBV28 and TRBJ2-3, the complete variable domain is DVKVTQSSRYLVKRTGEKVFLECVQDMDHENMFWYRQDPGLGLRLIYFSYDVKMKEKGDIPEGYSVSREKKERFSLILESASTNQTSMYLCATTGGARDTQYFGPGTRLTVL.

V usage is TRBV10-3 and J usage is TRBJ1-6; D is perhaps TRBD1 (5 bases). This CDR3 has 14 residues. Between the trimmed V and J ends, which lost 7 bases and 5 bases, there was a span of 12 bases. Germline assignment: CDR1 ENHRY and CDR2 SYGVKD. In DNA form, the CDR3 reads TGTGCCATCAAATACGACAGTAATAATTCACCCCTCCACTTT. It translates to CAIKYDSNNSPLHF.

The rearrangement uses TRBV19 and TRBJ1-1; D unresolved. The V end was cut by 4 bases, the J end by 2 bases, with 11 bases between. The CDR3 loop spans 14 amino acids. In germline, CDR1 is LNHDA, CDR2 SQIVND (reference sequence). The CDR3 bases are TGTGCCAGTAGTAAGAGGACGGACAACACTGAAGCTTTCTTT. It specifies CASSKRTDNTEAFF.

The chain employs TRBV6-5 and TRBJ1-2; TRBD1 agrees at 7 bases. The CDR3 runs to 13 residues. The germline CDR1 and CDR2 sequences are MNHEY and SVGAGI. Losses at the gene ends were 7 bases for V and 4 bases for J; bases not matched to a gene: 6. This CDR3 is CASTRAGGYGYTF. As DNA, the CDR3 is TGTGCCAGCACCCGGGCAGGGGGCTATGGCTACACCTTC.

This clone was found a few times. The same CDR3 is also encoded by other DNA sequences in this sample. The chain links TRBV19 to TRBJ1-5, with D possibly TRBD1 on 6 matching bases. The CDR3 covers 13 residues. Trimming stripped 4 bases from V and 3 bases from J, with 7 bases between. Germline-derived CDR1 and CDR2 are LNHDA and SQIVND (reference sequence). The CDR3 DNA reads TGTGCCAGTAGTAGGGACATCAATCAGCCCCAGCATTTT. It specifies CASSRDINQPQHF.

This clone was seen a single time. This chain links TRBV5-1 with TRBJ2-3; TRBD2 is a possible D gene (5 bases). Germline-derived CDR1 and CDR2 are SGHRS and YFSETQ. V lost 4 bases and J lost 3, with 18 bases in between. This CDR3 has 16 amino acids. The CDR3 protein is CASSGAVADKTDTQYF. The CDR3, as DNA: TGCGCCAGCAGCGGAGCGGTAGCCGATAAAACAGATACGCAGTATTTT. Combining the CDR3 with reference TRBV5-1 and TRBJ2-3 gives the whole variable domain KAGVTQTPRYLIKTRGQQVTLSCSPISGHRSVSWYQQTPGQGLQFLFEYFSETQRNKGNFPGRFSGRQFSNSRSEMNVSTLELGDSALYLCASSGAVADKTDTQYFGPGTRLTVL.

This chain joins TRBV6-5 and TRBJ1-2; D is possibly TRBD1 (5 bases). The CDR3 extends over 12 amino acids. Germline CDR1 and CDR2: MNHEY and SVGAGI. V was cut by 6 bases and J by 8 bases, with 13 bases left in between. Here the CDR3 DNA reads TGTGCCAGCAGGATGGGGCAGTACGGCTACACCTTC. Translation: CASRMGQYGYTF.

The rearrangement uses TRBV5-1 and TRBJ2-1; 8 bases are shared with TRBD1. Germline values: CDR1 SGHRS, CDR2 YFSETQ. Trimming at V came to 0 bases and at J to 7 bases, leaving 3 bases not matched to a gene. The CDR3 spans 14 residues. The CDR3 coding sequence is TGCGCCAGCAGCTTGGAGGACAGGGTGAATGAGCAGTTCTTC. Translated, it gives CASSLEDRVNEQFF.

This chain's CDR3 is CASSLVVSGGVEQYF. The CDR3 region has the DNA TGTGCCAGCAGCTTAGTCGTTAGCGGGGGGGTCGAGCAGTACTTC. This sequence joins TRBV7-2 and TRBJ2-7, with 11 bases fitting TRBD2. With 1 base clipped from V and 6 bases from J, the junction kept 5 bases outside the gene matches. The length of the CDR3 is 15 residues. Germline V CDR1 and CDR2: SGHTA, FQGNSA. Full variable domain (remainder filled in from reference TRBV7-2 and TRBJ2-7): GAGVSQSPSNKVTEKGKDVELRCDPISGHTALYWYRQSLGQGLEFLIYFQGNSAPDKSGLPSDRFSAERTGGSVSTLTIQRTQQEDSAVYLCASSLVVSGGVEQYFGPGTRLTVT.

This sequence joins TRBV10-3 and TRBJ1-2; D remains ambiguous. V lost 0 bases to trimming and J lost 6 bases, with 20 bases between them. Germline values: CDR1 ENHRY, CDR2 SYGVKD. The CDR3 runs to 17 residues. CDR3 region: CAISESGPLDKGNGYTF. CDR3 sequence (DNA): TGTGCCATCAGTGAGTCAGGCCCCCTCGACAAGGGAAATGGCTACACCTTC.

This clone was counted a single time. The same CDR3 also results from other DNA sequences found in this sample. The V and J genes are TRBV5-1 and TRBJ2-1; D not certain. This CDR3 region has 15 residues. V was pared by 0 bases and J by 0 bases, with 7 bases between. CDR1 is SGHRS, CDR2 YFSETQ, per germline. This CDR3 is CASSLGWSSYNEQFF. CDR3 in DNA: TGCGCCAGCAGCTTGGGCTGGAGCTCCTACAATGAGCAGTTCTTC.

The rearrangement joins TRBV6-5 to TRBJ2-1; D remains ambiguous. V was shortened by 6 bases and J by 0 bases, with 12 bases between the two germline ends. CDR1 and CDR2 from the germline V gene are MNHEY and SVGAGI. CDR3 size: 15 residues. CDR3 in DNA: TGTGCCAGCAGCCAGGACCCTAGCTCCTACAATGAGCAGTTCTTC. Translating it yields CASSQDPSSYNEQFF.

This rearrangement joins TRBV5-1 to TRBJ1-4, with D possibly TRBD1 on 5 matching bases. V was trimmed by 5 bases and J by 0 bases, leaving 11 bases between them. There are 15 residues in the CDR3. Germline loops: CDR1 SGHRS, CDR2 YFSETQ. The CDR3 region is CASRIQDTTNEKLFF. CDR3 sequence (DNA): TGCGCCAGCAGAATACAGGACACAACTAATGAAAAACTGTTTTTT.